The present T cell receptor (beta chain) was sequenced within a study of T cell changes during pregnancy in multiple sclerosis. Germline V gene data show CDR1 as SQVTM and CDR2 as ANQGSEA. CDR3 length: 15 residues. Trimming removed 5 bases from V and 5 bases from J; junction bases left unmatched: 7. TCRdb's copy holds only in-frame clones and misses some; the assay was immunoSEQ multiplex PCR. This sample yields 69,000 or so clones, of which roughly nine tenths are seen a single time; 0.29% belongs to the top ten. This chain connects TRBV29-1 to TRBJ2-2, with TRBD1 identical over 11 bases. Sample: CD4+ T cells from peripheral blood mononuclear cells, taken in the third trimester of pregnancy. The receptor was isolated from a female donor in good health, enrolled as a control in a pregnancy study. In DNA, the CDR3 is TGCAGCGTTTCGAAGGGACAGGGGGATACCGGGGAGCTGTTTTTT. Its protein is CSVSKGQGDTGELFF.